The clone carrying this T cell receptor beta chain was seen ten or more times. The target antigen is unknown. TCRdb fed the reads into MiXCR, producing one record per CDR3 protein. The sample has more than 200,000 distinct CDR3 sequences; approximately 10% are singletons. These data belong to a study of T cell repertoires in cytomegalovirus infection. Background on the study: Public TCR beta signatures marked donors with CMV infection and the matching HLA. Study-wide results and limits: The ex vivo response was dominated by HLA-C-restricted CMV-specific TCR beta clonotypes.

V lost 5 bases and J 0 bases, leaving 13 bases between the germline ends. The CDR3 covers 16 residues. Germline V CDR1 and CDR2: SGHTA, FQGNSA. The source is a human donor in good health (CMV status not recorded). Some clones in this sample may be carry-over from other donors' samples. The sample was PBMCs. This rearrangement joins TRBV7-2 to TRBJ2-2, with TRBD2 as a possible D gene (6 bases). Here the CDR3 reads CASSHPSGANTGELFF. Here the CDR3 DNA reads TGTGCCAGCAGCCACCCTTCGGGGGCGAACACCGGGGAGCTGTTTTTT.